Listed below are T cell receptor beta chains from one sample, sequenced in a study of cytomegalovirus exposure and HLA in healthy donors. Clones were sequenced by immunoSEQ multiplex PCR, and TCRdb holds only the in-frame ones, with some missing. The top ten clones hold approximately 3.7% of a sample with about 160,000 clones, about four fifths of them seen once. The sample consisted of PBMCs. The receptors come from a human donor in good health. CDR3s include the opening cysteine and the closing phenylalanine or tryptophan. The order of the fields is J gene, CDR3 length, V gene, CDR3 protein.

TRBJ1-1,13,TRBV7-2,CASSTQGNTEAFF
TRBJ2-7,13,TRBV13,CASRLGSTYEQYF
TRBJ2-5,15,TRBV7-2,CASSLQALALGTQYF
TRBJ2-1,16,TRBV18,CASSPRTSGTDNEQFF
TRBJ1-2,14,TRBV5-6,CASSLLLTGQGYTF
TRBJ2-2,14,TRBV5-1,CASSFTGSGGELFF
TRBJ2-5,12,TRBV30,CAWSLGGEGRYF
TRBJ1-1,12,TRBV11-2,CASSWSGGSAFF
TRBJ2-7,13,TRBV19,CASRSTGNYEQYF
TRBJ1-1,14,TRBV9,CASSADREADEAFF
TRBJ1-1,13,TRBV15,CATSGNLNTEAFF
TRBJ2-7,14,TRBV29-1,CSVPTTGGTYEQYF
TRBJ2-2,15,TRBV7-9,CASSFPTGGTGELFF
TRBJ1-2,14,TRBV4-1,CASSQAIRDYGYTF
TRBJ1-1,16,TRBV12-5,CASGLAHRVIVTEAFF
TRBJ2-2,17,TRBV7-3,CASSLQGASGNTGELFF
TRBJ1-2,12,TRBV4-2,CASSRTGTTYTF
TRBJ2-5,13,TRBV6-6,CASSRQLQETQYF
TRBJ2-2,15,TRBV6-1,CASSFPSGRSGELFF
TRBJ2-5,16,TRBV25-1,CASSDVGTAQRWTQYF
TRBJ1-1,13,TRBV13,CASSFTYNTEAFF
TRBJ2-1,15,TRBV6-5,CASRGLSSSYNEQFF
.,15,TRBV6-5,CASRVGTGAPYEQYF
TRBJ1-5,15,TRBV14,CASSQGDSSNQPQHF
TRBJ2-2,19,TRBV11-3,CASSFRLPTSGGFTGELFF
TRBJ1-1,13,TRBV7-9,CASSPGGAAEAFF
TRBJ2-7,12,TRBV5-6,CASSLDSGTAYF
TRBJ1-2,14,TRBV6-1,CASTGDRGPYGYTF
TRBJ2-4,13,TRBV28,CASDATGDPIQYF
TRBJ2-1,18,TRBV12-2,CASRLGVAGGDNHNEQFF
TRBJ2-3,12,TRBV19,CASSPSTDTQYF
TRBJ2-6,15,TRBV7-8,CASSLSGGGANVLTF
TRBJ2-1,16,TRBV7-9,CASSFVAGSSYNEQFF
TRBJ1-1,14,TRBV28,CASSYRGGNTEAFF
TRBJ1-1,16,TRBV25-1,CASSESRQGAVTEAFF
TRBJ1-1,12,TRBV2,CASSWEAYEAFF
TRBJ1-6,14,TRBV6-5,CASSYQGTHSPLHF
TRBJ1-2,17,TRBV14,CASSRNLPGLLNYGYTF
TRBJ2-6,15,TRBV2,CASSELSSGANVLTF